This T cell receptor (beta chain) was identified in a study of CXCR3-negative and CXCR3-positive naive CD8 T cells. The TRB cDNA libraries were prepared by 5' RACE with UMI labels. No DNA is given; TCRdb re-called the 5' RACE reads and lists each CDR3 protein once. Recorded for this sample: some 130,000 distinct CDR3 sequences. Germline loops: CDR1 SGHRS, CDR2 YFSETQ. The length of the CDR3 is 18 residues. Sequenced sample: naive CXCR3- CD8+ T cells from blood. The subset denotes: CD45RO-CCR7+CD27+CD95- naive CD8+ T cells lacking CXCR3 (TNR3-). The rearrangement joins TRBV5-1 to TRBJ2-2; TCRdb selects TRBD2, and the lack of DNA leaves this call unchecked. The origin of this receptor is a human donor in good health. Some clones in this sample may be carry-over from other donors' samples. CDR3 protein: CASSYHTRIADNTGELFF.